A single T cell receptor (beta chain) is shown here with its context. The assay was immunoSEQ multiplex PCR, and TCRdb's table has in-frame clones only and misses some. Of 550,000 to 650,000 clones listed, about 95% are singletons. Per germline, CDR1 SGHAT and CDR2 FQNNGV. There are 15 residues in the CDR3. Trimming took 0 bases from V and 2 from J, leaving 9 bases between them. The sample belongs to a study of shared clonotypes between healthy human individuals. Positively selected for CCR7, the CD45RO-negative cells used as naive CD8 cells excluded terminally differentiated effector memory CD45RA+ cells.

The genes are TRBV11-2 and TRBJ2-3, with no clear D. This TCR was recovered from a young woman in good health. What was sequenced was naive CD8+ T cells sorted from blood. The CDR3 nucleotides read TGTGCCAGCAGCTTAGATGTTCCTAACACAGATACGCAGTATTTT. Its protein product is CASSLDVPNTDTQYF.